One and the same sample provided the 18 T cell receptor beta chains below, sequenced in a study of long-term antiretroviral therapy in people with HIV (dated by TCRdb to the early 2020s). Sequencing of the TRB variable region was done with the immunoSEQ hsTCRB v3.0 assay at survey level resolution. TCRdb holds this immuneACCESS table with in-frame rearrangements only. Some clones are missing; in checked studies, unresolved V genes explain under half, and the rest has no known cause. The sample table records fewer than 30,000 clones; roughly 86% of these occur just once. The ten biggest clones cover about 5.6% of the sample. The material sequenced was unsorted PBMCs, taken 4.4 years after starting antiretroviral therapy. The receptors here all came from a man aged 30 to 45 with HIV.

The chain has TRBV7-6 and TRBJ1-1, with unresolved D. The length of the CDR3 is 17 residues. The V end was cut by 1 base, the J end by 4 bases, with 19 bases between. Germline lookup yields CDR1 SGHVS and CDR2 FNYEAQ. For the CDR3, the DNA is TGTGCCAGCAGCTTAGTACCGAGGAGCCAGATGGGCACTGAAGCTTTCTTT. Encoded protein: CASSLVPRSQMGTEAFF. Together with reference TRBV7-6 and TRBJ1-1, the CDR3 gives the full variable domain: GAGVSQSPRYKVTKRGQDVALRCDPISGHVSLYWYRQALGQGPEFLTYFNYEAQQDKSGLPNDRFSAERPEGSISTLTIQRTEQRDSAMYRCASSLVPRSQMGTEAFFGQGTRLTVV.

This clone has a single count. The rearrangement joins TRBV11-2 to TRBJ1-2; 9 nucleotides line up with TRBD1. CDR3 length: 16 residues. The V segment lost 5 bases and the J segment 4 bases; nucleotides outside the gene matches: 11. CDR1 is SGHAT and CDR2 is FQNNGV in the germline V gene. The CDR3 DNA sequence: TGTGCCAGCAGCCCCCCGGGACAGGGATCTGGCTATGGCTACACCTTC. The encoded protein is CASSPPGQGSGYGYTF.

The chain links TRBV6-5 to TRBJ1-2, with 7 bases matching TRBD1. The CDR3 length is 14 residues. V was pared by 7 bases and J by 5 bases, with 10 bases of the junction left unmatched. Germline V gives CDR1 MNHEY, CDR2 SVGAGI. This chain's CDR3 is CASTTRQGVYGYTF. Here the CDR3 DNA reads TGTGCCAGCACCACCCGCCAGGGGGTTTATGGCTACACCTTC.

The table lists this clone with a few counts. The V call is TRBV4-3, the J call TRBJ1-1, with D possibly matching TRBD1 (5 bases). The ends were cut back, 1 base at V and 7 bases at J, with 16 bases in the middle. The CDR3 covers 15 residues. Germline V gene lookup returns CDR1 LGHNA and CDR2 YSLEER. The CDR3 DNA sequence: TGCGCCAGCAGCCAAGGGAGGTACAGGACGAATGAAGCTTTCTTT. Protein product: CASSQGRYRTNEAFF.

V gene TRBV9 combines with J gene TRBJ1-3; D might be TRBD1 (5 bases). V was pared by 3 bases and J by 0 bases, with 7 bases between. This CDR3 spans 14 amino acids. Germline V CDR1 and CDR2: SGDLS, YYNGEE. The CDR3 spells CASSAGSSGNTIYF. The DNA of the CDR3 is TGTGCCAGCAGCGCAGGGTCCTCTGGAAACACCATATATTTT.

This chain joins TRBV18 and TRBJ1-1, with no clear D. Germline CDR1 is KGHSH and CDR2 is LQKENI. Trimming removed 0 bases at V and 9 bases at J, with 11 bases between. The CDR3 is 13 amino acids. This CDR3 is CASSPPEGLKAFF. For the CDR3, the DNA is TGTGCCAGCTCACCACCAGAAGGCCTAAAAGCTTTCTTT.

This clone has just a few counts. The chain carries TRBV5-4 and TRBJ1-2, with 7 bases matching TRBD1. CDR1 is SGHNT, CDR2 YYREEE, per germline (reference sequence). The CDR3 has 16 residues. Trimming removed 4 bases from V and 0 bases from J; junction bases left unmatched: 9. The CDR3 nucleotides are TGTGCCAGCAGCCTAGGGACAGCGACAGCTAACTATGGCTACACCTTC. Protein sequence: CASSLGTATANYGYTF.

The rearrangement joins TRBV28 to TRBJ2-7, with D tentatively TRBD2 (6 bases). The germline V gene has CDR1 MDHEN and CDR2 SYDVKM. The length of the CDR3 is 15 residues. V dropped 2 bases and J dropped 0 bases, with 11 bases sitting between them. CDR3 DNA: TGTGCCAGCAGTTTAGAAGCGGAGGGCTCCTACGAGCAGTACTTC. Protein: CASSLEAEGSYEQYF.

This chain joins TRBV13 and TRBJ2-7, with 12 nucleotides matching TRBD1. Per germline, CDR1 PRHDT and CDR2 FYEKMQ (reference sequence). V gave up 5 bases and J gave up 2 bases; unmatched junction bases: 7. The CDR3 extends over 16 amino acids. CDR3 nucleotide sequence: TGTGCCAGCAGCCCGGGACAGGGGGCGTCCCCCTACGAGCAGTACTTC. Protein: CASSPGQGASPYEQYF.

The chain combines TRBV6-5 with TRBJ2-1; TRBD1 matches 7 bases. The junction had 11 bases not matched to a gene; V was cut back by 3 bases and J by 9 bases. Per the germline V gene, CDR1 is MNHEY and CDR2 is SVGAGI. The length of the CDR3 is 15 residues. The CDR3 reads CASSYSGGSGGEQFF. CDR3 coding DNA: TGTGCCAGCAGTTATAGTGGCGGTTCAGGGGGTGAGCAGTTCTTC.

This chain joins TRBV9 and TRBJ1-3; possibly TRBD1 for D (5 bases). V lost 0 bases, J lost 1 base, and 17 bases lay in between. CDR3 size: 18 residues. Germline V gives CDR1 SGDLS, CDR2 YYNGEE. In DNA, the CDR3 is TGTGCCAGCAGCGTAGGCGGAGTGGGGACGGATTCTGGAAACACCATATATTTT. It yields the protein CASSVGGVGTDSGNTIYF.

The chain is built from TRBV27 and TRBJ2-5, with D perhaps TRBD1 (6 bases). The V end was cut by 4 bases, the J end by 4 bases, with 16 bases between. The CDR3 covers 15 residues. Germline-derived CDR1 and CDR2 are MNHEY and SMNVEV (reference sequence). The CDR3 DNA reads TGTGCCAGCAGTTCGGGGCAGGGGAGTGCAGAGACCCAGTACTTC. The encoded protein is CASSSGQGSAETQYF.

The chain links TRBV7-3 to TRBJ1-1, with D perhaps matching TRBD1 (6 bases). This CDR3 has 13 amino acids. The ends were cut back, 2 bases at V and 8 bases at J, with 12 bases in the middle. Germline assignment: CDR1 SGHTA and CDR2 FQGTGA. For the CDR3, the DNA is TGTGCCAGCAGCTTAGGCCACAGGGAGGAAGCTTTCTTT. This encodes CASSLGHREEAFF.

The genes are TRBV25-1 and TRBJ2-1; no definite D call. The CDR3 has 12 residues. V was pared by 4 bases and J by 6 bases, with 7 bases between. Per the germline V gene, CDR1 is MGHDK and CDR2 is SYGVNS. The chain's CDR3 is CASSAFGNEQFF. DNA of the CDR3: TGTGCCAGCAGTGCCTTCGGCAATGAGCAGTTCTTC.

This sequence joins TRBV6-4 and TRBJ1-1; tentative D call: TRBD1 (6 bases). Between the trimmed V and J ends, which lost 4 bases and 12 bases, there was a span of 18 bases. Looked up from germline, CDR1 is MRHNA and CDR2 is SNTAGT. CDR3 length equals 13 residues. The CDR3 region is CASSVGWGQETFF. In nucleotides, the CDR3 is TGTGCCAGCAGTGTCGGTTGGGGGCAGGAGACTTTCTTT.

The gene calls are TRBV4-3 and TRBJ2-7; 14 bases match TRBD2. The CDR3 runs 18 residues. Germline CDR1 reads LGHNA; CDR2 reads YSLEER. The trim removed 0 bases at V and 5 bases at J, leaving 9 bases unmatched. As DNA, the CDR3 is TGCGCCAGCAGCCAAGATCCGACTAGCGGGAGGGGGTTCGACGAGCAGTACTTC. It encodes CASSQDPTSGRGFDEQYF.

The chain employs TRBV5-5 and TRBJ1-5, with D maybe TRBD1 (5 bases). The V end was cut by 0 bases, the J end by 3 bases, with 7 bases between. CDR3 length equals 14 residues. Germline V gives CDR1 SGHKS, CDR2 YYEKEE (reference sequence). This chain's CDR3 is CASSLGQPNQPQHF. For the CDR3, the DNA is TGTGCCAGCAGCTTGGGACAGCCCAATCAGCCCCAGCATTTT.

This clone was counted between two and nine times. CDR3 sequence (DNA): TGTGCCAGCAGCCAGGGCTACTCTGGAAACACCATATATTTT. It is translated as CASSQGYSGNTIYF. This chain joins TRBV7-2 and TRBJ1-3; D is possibly TRBD1 (5 bases). Germline loops: CDR1 SGHTA, CDR2 FQGNSA. V shed 5 bases and J shed 0 bases, with 8 bases lying between them. This CDR3 comprises 14 residues.